This T cell receptor (beta chain) derives from a study of beta chain features in type 1 diabetes. Study-level results: Type 1 diabetes patients had moderately but significantly shorter TCRB CDR3s in all four CD4+ subsets.

Concerning this clone: Its antigen is as yet unknown.

V was pared by 2 bases and J by 4 bases, with 10 bases between. The CDR3 totals 14 residues. The germline V gene encodes CDR1 SEHNR and CDR2 FQNEAQ (reference sequence). The investigators reverse transcribed all of the isolated RNA, so they sequenced expressed TCRB transcripts. The data were produced by immunoSEQ multiplex PCR, yet TCRdb's version contains in-frame clones alone and is incomplete. This sample yields under 250,000 clones, of which around 13% are seen a single time; 0.019% belongs to the top ten. The TCR comes from a man younger than 40 with type 1 diabetes. The sequenced material came from naive CD4+ T cells from blood. The V call is TRBV7-9, the J call TRBJ2-3, with a possible D match to TRBD1 (6 bases). For the CDR3, the DNA is TGTGCCAGCAGCTTAAGTGGGGGCGCAGATACGCAGTATTTT. Encoded protein: CASSLSGGADTQYF. Variable domain in full (rest from reference TRBV7-9 and TRBJ2-3): DTGVSQNPRHKITKRGQNVTFRCDPISEHNRLYWYRQTLGQGPEFLTYFQNEAQLEKSRLLSDRFSAERPKGSFSTLEIQRTEQGDSAMYLCASSLSGGADTQYFGPGTRLTVL.